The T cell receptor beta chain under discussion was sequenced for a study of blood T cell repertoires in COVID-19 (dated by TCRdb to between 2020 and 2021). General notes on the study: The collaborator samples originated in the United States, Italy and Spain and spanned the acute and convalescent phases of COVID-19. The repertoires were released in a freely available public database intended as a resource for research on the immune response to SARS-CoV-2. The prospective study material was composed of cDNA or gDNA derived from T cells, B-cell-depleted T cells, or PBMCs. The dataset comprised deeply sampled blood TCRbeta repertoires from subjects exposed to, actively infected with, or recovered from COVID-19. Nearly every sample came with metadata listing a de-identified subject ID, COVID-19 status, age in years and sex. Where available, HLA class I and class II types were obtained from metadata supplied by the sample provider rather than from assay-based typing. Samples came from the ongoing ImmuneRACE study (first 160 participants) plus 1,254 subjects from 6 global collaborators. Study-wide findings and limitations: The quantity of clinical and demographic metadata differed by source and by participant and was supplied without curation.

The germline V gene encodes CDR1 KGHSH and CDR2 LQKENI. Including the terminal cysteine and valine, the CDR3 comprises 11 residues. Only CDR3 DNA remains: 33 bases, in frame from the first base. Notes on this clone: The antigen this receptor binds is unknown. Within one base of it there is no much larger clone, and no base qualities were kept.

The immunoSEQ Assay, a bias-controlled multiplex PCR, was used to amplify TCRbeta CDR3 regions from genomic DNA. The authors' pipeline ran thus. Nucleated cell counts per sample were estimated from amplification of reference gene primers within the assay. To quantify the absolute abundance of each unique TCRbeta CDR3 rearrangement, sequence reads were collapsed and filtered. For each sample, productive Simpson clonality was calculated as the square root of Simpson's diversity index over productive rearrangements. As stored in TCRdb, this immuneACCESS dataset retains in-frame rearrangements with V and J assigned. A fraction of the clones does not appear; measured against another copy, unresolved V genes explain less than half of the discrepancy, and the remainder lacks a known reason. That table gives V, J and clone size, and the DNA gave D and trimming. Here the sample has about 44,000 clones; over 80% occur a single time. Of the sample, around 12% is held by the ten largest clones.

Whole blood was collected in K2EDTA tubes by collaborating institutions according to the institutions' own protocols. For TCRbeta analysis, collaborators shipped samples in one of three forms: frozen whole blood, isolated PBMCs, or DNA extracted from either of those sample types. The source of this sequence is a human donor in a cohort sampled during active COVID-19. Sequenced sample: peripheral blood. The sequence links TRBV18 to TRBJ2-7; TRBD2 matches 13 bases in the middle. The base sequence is TGTGCCAGCTCACCACCGGGACTAGCGGGAGTC. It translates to CASSPPGLAGV.